Listed below are T cell receptor beta chains from one sample, sequenced in a study of blood T cells in healthy people across ages. TCRdb used MiXCR to reprocess the 5' RACE reads, holding one entry per CDR3 protein. The data hold 800,000 to 1,300,000 distinct CDR3 sequences, with approximately 25% observed a single time. This sample was shared with a second study, whose subject was T cells of mothers and their children.

The sequenced sample was blood. These receptors all stem from a girl aged 2-9 years in good health. Each CDR3 is given with its conserved first and last residue.

CDR3aa: CAIRDTPLEQYF
j_gene: TRBJ2-7
v_gene: TRBV10-3

CDR3aa: CASSSLAGDPYEQYF
j_gene: TRBJ2-7
v_gene: TRBV28

CDR3aa: CASSGLAGVDEQFF
j_gene: TRBJ2-1
v_gene: TRBV12-3/TRBV12-4

CDR3aa: CAISPGPPGDDEKLFF
j_gene: TRBJ1-4
v_gene: TRBV10-3

CDR3aa: CASSYGGWDTQYF
j_gene: TRBJ2-3
v_gene: TRBV28

CDR3aa: CASSFQSGGKEAQYF
j_gene: TRBJ2-5
v_gene: TRBV28

CDR3aa: CASSPPFGGTYEQYF
j_gene: TRBJ2-7
v_gene: TRBV18

CDR3aa: CAISESDGTRVETQYF
j_gene: TRBJ2-5
v_gene: TRBV10-3

CDR3aa: CASSLWNGWADTQYF
j_gene: TRBJ2-3
v_gene: TRBV5-1

CDR3aa: CASSLQRDGTYEQYF
j_gene: TRBJ2-7
v_gene: TRBV5-6

CDR3aa: CASSYGLGAGELFF
j_gene: TRBJ2-2
v_gene: TRBV11-2

CDR3aa: CAISDGEPGQPQHF
j_gene: TRBJ1-5
v_gene: TRBV10-3

CDR3aa: CSARDSRGGADTQYF
j_gene: TRBJ2-3
v_gene: TRBV20-1

CDR3aa: CASSLEPGRTEQYF
j_gene: TRBJ2-7
v_gene: TRBV5-1

CDR3aa: CASSHSTGQGIDEQYF
j_gene: -
v_gene: TRBV5-1

CDR3aa: CASSLAQSTRETQYF
j_gene: TRBJ2-5
v_gene: TRBV5-1

CDR3aa: CASSQRGWNTEAFF
j_gene: TRBJ1-1
v_gene: TRBV7-2

CDR3aa: CASSFDSTGELFF
j_gene: TRBJ2-2
v_gene: TRBV11-3

CDR3aa: CASSLLGRNEQFF
j_gene: TRBJ2-1
v_gene: TRBV7-9

CDR3aa: CSVSLRLVSDTQYF
j_gene: TRBJ2-3
v_gene: TRBV29-1

CDR3aa: CASSLFQGTEAFF
j_gene: TRBJ1-1
v_gene: TRBV5-6

CDR3aa: CASSDGPGVIETQYF
j_gene: TRBJ2-5
v_gene: TRBV25-1

CDR3aa: CASSTGQGWNTEAFF
j_gene: TRBJ1-1
v_gene: TRBV13

CDR3aa: CASSVVASASEQFF
j_gene: TRBJ2-1
v_gene: TRBV9

CDR3aa: CASSIFKGSPDGYTF
j_gene: TRBJ1-2
v_gene: TRBV19

CDR3aa: CAPGGGHEQYF
j_gene: -
v_gene: TRBV10-1

CDR3aa: CASSQDWDRGTVYGYTF
j_gene: TRBJ1-2
v_gene: TRBV4-3

CDR3aa: CASSQDGTGNGELFF
j_gene: TRBJ2-2
v_gene: TRBV4-3

CDR3aa: CASSLGISGGQFF
j_gene: -
v_gene: TRBV7-9

CDR3aa: CASSLSEGANYGYTF
j_gene: TRBJ1-2
v_gene: TRBV14

CDR3aa: CASSRGGTRDTGELFF
j_gene: TRBJ2-2
v_gene: TRBV7-2

CDR3aa: CASSDLGGTVRGF
j_gene: TRBJ2-3
v_gene: TRBV25-1

CDR3aa: CASSIPGTGDNEQFF
j_gene: TRBJ2-1
v_gene: TRBV3-1

CDR3aa: CAKHPGTVPGEQFF
j_gene: TRBJ2-1
v_gene: TRBV2

CDR3aa: CASSQNRLADPYEQYF
j_gene: -
v_gene: TRBV7-9

CDR3aa: CATRADSYNEQFF
j_gene: TRBJ2-1
v_gene: TRBV24-1

CDR3aa: CASSPRGLGYEQYF
j_gene: -
v_gene: TRBV6-6

CDR3aa: CSVDRGSGSSYEQYF
j_gene: TRBJ2-7
v_gene: TRBV29-1

CDR3aa: CASSLGGRGSSYEQYF
j_gene: TRBJ2-7
v_gene: TRBV5-5

CDR3aa: CASSGTSGSETQYF
j_gene: TRBJ2-5
v_gene: TRBV5-1

CDR3aa: CASSQGTGANSPLHF
j_gene: TRBJ1-6
v_gene: TRBV3-1

CDR3aa: CASSASSTEQFF
j_gene: TRBJ2-1
v_gene: TRBV27

CDR3aa: CASRNHINLYEQYF
j_gene: TRBJ2-7
v_gene: TRBV28

CDR3aa: CASSASPGVAKNIQYF
j_gene: TRBJ2-4
v_gene: TRBV7-9

CDR3aa: CASTLDSYNEQFF
j_gene: TRBJ2-1
v_gene: TRBV28

CDR3aa: CASSYGAAAGGQETQYF
j_gene: TRBJ2-5
v_gene: TRBV6-5

CDR3aa: CASSPTSGGTDTQYF
j_gene: TRBJ2-3
v_gene: TRBV7-2

CDR3aa: CASRLAGLNEQFF
j_gene: TRBJ2-1
v_gene: TRBV7-2

CDR3aa: CATSREAAYTGELFF
j_gene: TRBJ2-2
v_gene: TRBV15

CDR3aa: CASSLGSVPTDTQYF
j_gene: TRBJ2-3
v_gene: TRBV7-2

CDR3aa: CASSQESKRGVDEQFF
j_gene: TRBJ2-1
v_gene: TRBV4-2

CDR3aa: CAISTESYEQYF
j_gene: TRBJ2-7
v_gene: TRBV10-3

CDR3aa: CASSQGYSLAYEQYF
j_gene: -
v_gene: TRBV3-1

CDR3aa: CASSPGTILQETQYF
j_gene: TRBJ2-5
v_gene: TRBV12-3/TRBV12-4

CDR3aa: CASSLPPTGVGLSETQYF
j_gene: TRBJ2-5
v_gene: TRBV28

CDR3aa: CASGLGWGEKLFF
j_gene: TRBJ1-4
v_gene: TRBV5-1

CDR3aa: CASSQEIGDTQYF
j_gene: TRBJ2-3
v_gene: TRBV4-3

CDR3aa: CSYSIPSGANVLTF
j_gene: TRBJ2-6
v_gene: TRBV29-1

CDR3aa: CASSQVSGSREQYF
j_gene: TRBJ2-7
v_gene: TRBV3-1

CDR3aa: CASSVGLRINEQFF
j_gene: TRBJ2-1
v_gene: TRBV5-5